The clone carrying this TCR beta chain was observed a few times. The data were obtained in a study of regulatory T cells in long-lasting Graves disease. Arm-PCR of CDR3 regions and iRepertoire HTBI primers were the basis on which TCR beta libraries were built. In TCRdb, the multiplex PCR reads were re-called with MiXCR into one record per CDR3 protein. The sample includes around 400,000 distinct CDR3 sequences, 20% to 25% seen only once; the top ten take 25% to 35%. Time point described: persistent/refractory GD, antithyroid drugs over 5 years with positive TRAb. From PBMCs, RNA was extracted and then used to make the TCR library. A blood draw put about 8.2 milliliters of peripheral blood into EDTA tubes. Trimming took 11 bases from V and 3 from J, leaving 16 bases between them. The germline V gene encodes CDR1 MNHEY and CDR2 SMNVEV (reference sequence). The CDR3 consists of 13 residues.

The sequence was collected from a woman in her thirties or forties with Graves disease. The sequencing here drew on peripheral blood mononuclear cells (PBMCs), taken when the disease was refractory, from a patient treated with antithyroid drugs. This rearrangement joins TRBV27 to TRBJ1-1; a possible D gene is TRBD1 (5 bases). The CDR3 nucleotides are TGTGCCCCCCAGGGAGGGGAGGACACTGAAGCTTTCTTT. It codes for CAPQGGEDTEAFF.